These T cell receptor beta chains were read from a single sample in a study of low-dose radiotherapy and immunotherapy resistance in tumors. TCRdb recomputed calls from the reads with MiXCR, one row per CDR3 protein. The sample lists more than 70,000 distinct CDR3 sequences; 20% to 25% were seen once. The sequencing used PBMCs, collected after low-dose radiotherapy plus immunotherapy. Receptor source: a female donor with ovarian cancer. The CDR3 runs from the conserved cysteine through the conserved F or W.

cdr3_length: 14
j_call: TRBJ1-5
v_call: TRBV28
cdr3_aa: CASSLGGWNQPQHF

cdr3_length: 15
j_call: TRBJ2-1
v_call: TRBV20-1
cdr3_aa: CSAPPGTGSTNEQFF

cdr3_length: 15
j_call: TRBJ1-2
v_call: TRBV20-1
cdr3_aa: CSASYIGQGAGGYTF

cdr3_length: 15
j_call: TRBJ1-4
v_call: TRBV29-1
cdr3_aa: CSIEPPTGRSENLFF

cdr3_length: 16
j_call: TRBJ2-1
v_call: TRBV5-4
cdr3_aa: CASSSTERGGYNEQFF

cdr3_length: 12
j_call: TRBJ2-7
v_call: TRBV20-1
cdr3_aa: CSASTGSGEQYF

cdr3_length: 16
j_call: TRBJ2-5
v_call: TRBV5-4
cdr3_aa: CASSPSGTSFKETQYF

cdr3_length: 13
j_call: TRBJ1-2
v_call: TRBV6-2/TRBV6-3
cdr3_aa: CATWTGVNYGYTF

cdr3_length: 12
j_call: TRBJ2-5
v_call: TRBV6-6
cdr3_aa: CASSFGAETQYF

cdr3_length: 17
j_call: TRBJ1-4
v_call: TRBV29-1
cdr3_aa: CSAMQAGSLSTNEKLFF

cdr3_length: 14
j_call: TRBJ2-7
v_call: TRBV29-1
cdr3_aa: CSVDMREGTYEQYF

cdr3_length: 12
j_call: TRBJ2-1
v_call: TRBV5-6
cdr3_aa: CASSLFSYEQFF

cdr3_length: 15
j_call: TRBJ1-1
v_call: TRBV5-1
cdr3_aa: CASSLAAGRNTEAFF

cdr3_length: 16
j_call: TRBJ2-1
v_call: TRBV7-9
cdr3_aa: CASSEGRLSSYNEQFF

cdr3_length: 12
j_call: TRBJ2-7
v_call: TRBV3-1
cdr3_aa: CASRPKAGSVYF

cdr3_length: 19
j_call: TRBJ2-2
v_call: TRBV6-2/TRBV6-3
cdr3_aa: CASSYSYLGPSGRTGELFF

cdr3_length: 15
j_call: TRBJ2-1
v_call: TRBV20-1
cdr3_aa: CSARVGLAGYNEQFF

cdr3_length: 15
j_call: TRBJ2-2
v_call: TRBV27
cdr3_aa: CATKVPTGNPGELFF

cdr3_length: 17
j_call: TRBJ2-2
v_call: TRBV28
cdr3_aa: CASSSSEPGRPAGELFF

cdr3_length: 16
j_call: TRBJ1-1
v_call: TRBV30
cdr3_aa: CAWSLDFGPADTEAFF

cdr3_length: 16
j_call: TRBJ2-1
v_call: TRBV24-1
cdr3_aa: CATSDPSGSSYNEQFF

cdr3_length: 17
j_call: TRBJ2-7
v_call: TRBV7-9
cdr3_aa: CASSSIGTRGGMDEQYF

cdr3_length: 18
j_call: TRBJ2-3
v_call: TRBV7-2
cdr3_aa: CASSLNPSGSWGTDTQYF

cdr3_length: 14
j_call: TRBJ1-2
v_call: TRBV7-9
cdr3_aa: CASSWGQGRYGYTF

cdr3_length: 15
j_call: TRBJ1-4
v_call: TRBV7-2
cdr3_aa: CASSLKTAYNEKLFF

cdr3_length: 18
j_call: TRBJ2-3
v_call: TRBV9
cdr3_aa: CASSVVTSGDLSTDTQYF

cdr3_length: 12
j_call: TRBJ2-5
v_call: TRBV29-1
cdr3_aa: CSAAVAQETQYF

cdr3_length: 15
j_call: TRBJ2-5
v_call: TRBV28
cdr3_aa: CASSFDLAREETQYF

cdr3_length: 13
j_call: TRBJ2-1
v_call: TRBV4-1
cdr3_aa: CASSQDTTTGQFF

cdr3_length: 17
j_call: TRBJ2-1
v_call: TRBV6-2/TRBV6-3
cdr3_aa: CASSYSTPGQTYNEQFF

cdr3_length: 12
j_call: TRBJ2-7
v_call: TRBV29-1
cdr3_aa: CSVRQDTYEQYF

cdr3_length: 14
j_call: TRBJ1-1
v_call: TRBV20-1
cdr3_aa: CSASRRHLNTEAFF

cdr3_length: 13
j_call: TRBJ1-2
v_call: TRBV5-6
cdr3_aa: CASRTTGIYGYTF

cdr3_length: 20
j_call: TRBJ2-7
v_call: TRBV7-2
cdr3_aa: CASSLTPPGTRSSTLYEQYF

cdr3_length: 13
j_call: TRBJ1-5
v_call: TRBV6-1
cdr3_aa: CASRDGSNQPQHF

cdr3_length: 13
j_call: TRBJ1-1
v_call: TRBV7-9
cdr3_aa: CASRLQGNTEAFF

cdr3_length: 14
j_call: TRBJ2-3
v_call: TRBV5-1
cdr3_aa: CASSRAGNTDTQYF

cdr3_length: 15
j_call: TRBJ2-2
v_call: TRBV14
cdr3_aa: CASSRDVGLTGELFF

cdr3_length: 13
j_call: TRBJ1-2
v_call: TRBV5-1
cdr3_aa: CASSPDTHGSYTF

cdr3_length: 16
j_call: TRBJ1-4
v_call: TRBV2
cdr3_aa: CASSIDQGGGHEKLFF

cdr3_length: 15
j_call: TRBJ2-1
v_call: TRBV7-9
cdr3_aa: CASSAGRGGSGEQFF

cdr3_length: 13
j_call: TRBJ2-7
v_call: TRBV27
cdr3_aa: CASSLLWSYEQYF

cdr3_length: 9
j_call: TRBJ2-1
v_call: TRBV21-1
cdr3_aa: CASSREQFF

cdr3_length: 14
j_call: TRBJ2-3
v_call: TRBV12-3/TRBV12-4
cdr3_aa: CASRKQGATDTQYF

cdr3_length: 14
j_call: TRBJ1-2
v_call: TRBV29-1
cdr3_aa: CSVAEGGGLDGYTF

cdr3_length: 15
j_call: TRBJ2-3
v_call: TRBV2
cdr3_aa: CASTPVGQGTDTQYF

cdr3_length: 11
j_call: TRBJ2-7
v_call: TRBV6-2/TRBV6-3
cdr3_aa: CASRRQYEQYF

cdr3_length: 14
j_call: TRBJ1-2
v_call: TRBV29-1
cdr3_aa: CSVERSDLGYGYTF

cdr3_length: 13
j_call: TRBJ2-3
v_call: TRBV14
cdr3_aa: CASSLRVQDTQYF

cdr3_length: 14
j_call: TRBJ2-5
v_call: TRBV9
cdr3_aa: CASSPAGDQETQYF

cdr3_length: 15
j_call: TRBJ1-3
v_call: TRBV28
cdr3_aa: CASSFGFFSGNTIYF

cdr3_length: 15
j_call: TRBJ2-7
v_call: TRBV10-3
cdr3_aa: CAISDPTTGIYEQYF

cdr3_length: 13
j_call: TRBJ2-7
v_call: TRBV7-9
cdr3_aa: CASDEGRPYEQYF

cdr3_length: 14
j_call: TRBJ1-4
v_call: TRBV12-3/TRBV12-4
cdr3_aa: CASSYRATNEKLFF

cdr3_length: 17
j_call: TRBJ2-2
v_call: TRBV19
cdr3_aa: CASSIVPGGVSPGSCFF

cdr3_length: 15
j_call: TRBJ2-2
v_call: TRBV6-2/TRBV6-3
cdr3_aa: CASRTGTSNTGELFF